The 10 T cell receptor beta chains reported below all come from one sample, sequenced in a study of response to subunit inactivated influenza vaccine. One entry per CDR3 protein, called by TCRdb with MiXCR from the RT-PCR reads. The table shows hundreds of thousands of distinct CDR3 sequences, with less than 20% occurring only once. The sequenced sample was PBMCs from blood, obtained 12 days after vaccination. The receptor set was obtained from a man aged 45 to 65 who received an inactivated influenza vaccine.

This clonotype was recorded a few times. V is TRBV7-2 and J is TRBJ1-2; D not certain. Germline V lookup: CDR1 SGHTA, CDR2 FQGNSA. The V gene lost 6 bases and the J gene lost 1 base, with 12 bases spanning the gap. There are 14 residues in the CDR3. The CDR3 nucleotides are TGTGCCAGCAGGGTGGCAGGACTTAACTATGGCTACACCTTC. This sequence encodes CASRVAGLNYGYTF.

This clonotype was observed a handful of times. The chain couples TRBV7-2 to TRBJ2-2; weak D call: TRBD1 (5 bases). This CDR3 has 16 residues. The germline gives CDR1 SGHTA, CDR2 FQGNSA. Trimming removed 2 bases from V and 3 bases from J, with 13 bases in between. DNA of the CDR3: TGTGCCAGCAGCTTATTGGCTACCAGGGACACCGGGGAGCTGTTTTTT. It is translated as CASSLLATRDTGELFF.

In nucleotides, the CDR3 is TGTGCCAGCAGCTTAAAAGGGACAGGGGAGGTGAATGAGCAGTTCTTC. It specifies CASSLKGTGEVNEQFF. The rearrangement links TRBV7-6 to TRBJ2-1; 10 bases fit TRBD1. Germline loops: CDR1 SGHVS, CDR2 FNYEAQ. Trimming cost V 2 bases and J 7 bases; bases outside gene matches: 8. This CDR3 spans 16 amino acids.

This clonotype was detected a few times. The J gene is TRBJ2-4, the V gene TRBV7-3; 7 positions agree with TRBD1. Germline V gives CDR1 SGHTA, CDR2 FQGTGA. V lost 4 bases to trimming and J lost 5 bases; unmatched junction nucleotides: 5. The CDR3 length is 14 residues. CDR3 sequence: CASSSGQAENIQYF. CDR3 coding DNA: TGTGCCAGCAGCTCCGGACAGGCTGAAAACATTCAGTACTTC.

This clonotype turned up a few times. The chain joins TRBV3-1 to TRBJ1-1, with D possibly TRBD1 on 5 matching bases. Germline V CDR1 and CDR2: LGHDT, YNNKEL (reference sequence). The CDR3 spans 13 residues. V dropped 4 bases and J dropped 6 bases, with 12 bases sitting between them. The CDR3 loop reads CASSPRQRAEAFF. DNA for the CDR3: TGTGCCAGCAGCCCGCGACAGAGGGCTGAAGCTTTCTTT.

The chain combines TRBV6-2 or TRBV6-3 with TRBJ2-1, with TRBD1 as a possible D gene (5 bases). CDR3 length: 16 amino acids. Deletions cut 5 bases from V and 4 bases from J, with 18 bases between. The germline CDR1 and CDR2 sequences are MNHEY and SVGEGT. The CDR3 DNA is TGTGCCAGCAGTCACGTGGGGCCCGCTACGTACAATGAGCAGTTCTTC. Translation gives CASSHVGPATYNEQFF.

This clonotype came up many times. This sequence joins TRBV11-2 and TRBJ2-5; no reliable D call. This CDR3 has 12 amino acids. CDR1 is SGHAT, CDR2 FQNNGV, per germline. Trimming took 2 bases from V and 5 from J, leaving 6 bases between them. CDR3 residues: CASSLSSETQYF. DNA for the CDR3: TGTGCCAGCAGCTTAAGTTCGGAGACCCAGTACTTC.

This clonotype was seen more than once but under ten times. CDR3: CASSPHHERNEQFF. The CDR3 DNA follows: TGTGCCAGCAGTCCCCACCACGAACGCAATGAGCAGTTCTTC. The chain links TRBV28 to TRBJ2-1, with no clear D. Germline V CDR1 and CDR2: MDHEN, SYDVKM. The CDR3 is 14 amino acids. The germline V and J ends were trimmed by 5 bases and 6 bases, with 14 bases remaining between them.

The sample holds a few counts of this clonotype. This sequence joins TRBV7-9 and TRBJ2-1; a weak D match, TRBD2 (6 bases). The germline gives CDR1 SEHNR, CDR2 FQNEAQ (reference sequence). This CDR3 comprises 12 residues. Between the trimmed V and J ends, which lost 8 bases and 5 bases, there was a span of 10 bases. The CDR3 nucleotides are TGTGCCAGCGGGAGGACGGACAATGAGCAGTTCTTC. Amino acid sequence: CASGRTDNEQFF.

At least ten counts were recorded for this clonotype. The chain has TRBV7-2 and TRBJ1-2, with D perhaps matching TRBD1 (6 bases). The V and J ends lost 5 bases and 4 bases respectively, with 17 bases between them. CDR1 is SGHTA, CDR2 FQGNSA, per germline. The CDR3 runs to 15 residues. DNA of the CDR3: TGTGCCAGCAGCCCTCGGACAGATGGGGCCTATGGCTACACCTTC. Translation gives CASSPRTDGAYGYTF.